This entry lists 20 T cell receptor beta chains sequenced from one sample in a study of blood T cell repertoires in COVID-19 (TCRdb year 2020). Receptors were amplified or captured by the immunoSEQ multiplex PCR assay. The table comes from immuneACCESS by way of TCRdb, which keeps in-frame sequences with V and J called. Part of the clones is missing from these tables; in studies checked, under half for an unresolved V gene and the rest for unknown reasons. The sample profile shows tens of thousands of clones; around 80% of them were found once. The leading ten clones occupy approximately 5.8% of the sample. Specimen: peripheral blood. Every receptor here comes from a man in his 60s with active or convalescent COVID-19.

This chain connects TRBV19 to TRBJ2-3, with D possibly TRBD2 on 7 matching bases. V lost 6 bases and J 7 bases, leaving 20 bases between the germline ends. Germline CDR1 is LNHDA and CDR2 is SQIVND (reference sequence). CDR3 length: 15 amino acids. CDR3 in DNA: TGTGCCAGTAGACCAGGTTCGGGGGGCGAACATACGCAGTATTTT. This codes for CASRPGSGGEHTQYF.

V is TRBV5-1 and J is TRBJ2-2, with D maybe TRBD2 (6 bases). Germline V lookup: CDR1 SGHRS, CDR2 YFSETQ. This CDR3 is 14 amino acids long. Deletions cut 2 bases from V and 4 bases from J, with 9 bases between. CDR3 nucleotide sequence: TGCGCCAGCAGCTTCGGCGGGGCCACCGGGGAGCTGTTTTTT. This encodes CASSFGGATGELFF.

The chain links TRBV7-2 to TRBJ2-3, with 9 bases aligning to TRBD1. V lost 6 bases and J lost 4; bases outside the gene matches: 8. CDR1 SGHTA and CDR2 FQGNSA come from the germline V gene. The CDR3 contains 15 residues. This chain's CDR3 is CASRLTGGRADTQYF. The CDR3, as DNA: TGTGCCAGCAGGTTGACAGGGGGAAGGGCAGATACGCAGTATTTT.

Only one count was recorded for this clone. The chain links TRBV6-6 to TRBJ1-4, with 9 positions matching TRBD1. V was pared by 0 bases and J by 10 bases, with 6 bases of the junction left unmatched. The CDR3 runs 15 residues. In germline, CDR1 is MNHNY, CDR2 SVGAGI (reference sequence). The CDR3, as DNA: TGTGCCAGCAGTTACTCTCGGGACAGGGAGGGAAAACTGTTTTTT. Amino acids: CASSYSRDREGKLFF.

In nucleotides, the CDR3 is TGCGCCAGCAGTGGGTTCCGGGTAACCAACACTGAAGCTTTCTTT. Its protein is CASSGFRVTNTEAFF. V usage is TRBV10-1 and J usage is TRBJ1-1; no clear D gene. The CDR3 is made up of 15 amino acids. The germline CDR1 and CDR2 sequences are WNHNN and SYGVQD (reference sequence). Trimming took off 4 bases at V and 2 bases at J, with 14 bases between the two ends.

V usage is TRBV5-1 and J usage is TRBJ2-3; TRBD2 might be the D (6 bases). The CDR3 extends over 15 amino acids. Germline-derived CDR1 and CDR2 are SGHRS and YFSETQ. The V gene lost 4 bases and the J gene lost 5 bases, with 17 bases spanning the gap. The CDR3 spells CASSEGGGVVDTQYF. For the CDR3, the DNA is TGCGCCAGCAGCGAAGGTGGCGGGGTAGTAGATACGCAGTATTTT.

The chain carries TRBV5-8 and TRBJ2-5, with D possibly being TRBD2 (6 bases). The CDR3 has 15 amino acids. From germline, CDR1 is SGHTS and CDR2 YDEGEE. V shed 0 bases and J shed 5 bases, with 14 bases lying between them. CDR3 loop: CASSLDPGVWETQYF. The CDR3, as DNA: TGTGCCAGCAGCTTGGATCCGGGGGTCTGGGAGACCCAGTACTTC.

In nucleotides, the CDR3 is TGTGCCAGCAGTTTTGGAGGGAATGGGGAGCAGTACTTC. Protein product: CASSFGGNGEQYF. V and J are TRBV12-3 or TRBV12-4 and TRBJ2-7; a weak D match, TRBD2 (6 bases). Trimming removed 3 bases at V and 7 bases at J, with 13 bases between. The CDR3 is made up of 13 amino acids.

This chain uses TRBV5-1 with TRBJ1-1, with 8 bases fitting TRBD1. CDR3 length: 16 residues. With 1 base clipped from V and 6 bases from J, the junction kept 11 bases outside the gene matches. Germline V gene lookup returns CDR1 SGHRS and CDR2 YFSETQ. The CDR3 DNA reads TGCGCCAGCAGCTTGAGCAGGGGGCATGGTCTCGCTGAAGCTTTCTTT. Protein: CASSLSRGHGLAEAFF. The whole variable domain, filled in from reference TRBV5-1 and TRBJ1-1, reads KAGVTQTPRYLIKTRGQQVTLSCSPISGHRSVSWYQQTPGQGLQFLFEYFSETQRNKGNFPGRFSGRQFSNSRSEMNVSTLELGDSALYLCASSLSRGHGLAEAFFGQGTRLTVV.

The CDR3 DNA sequence: TGTGCCAGCAGACGGCTGTCGGGGGGGACCTACAATGAGCAGTTCTTC. Amino acid sequence: CASRRLSGGTYNEQFF. This chain connects TRBV11-2 to TRBJ2-1, with 8 bases matching TRBD2. From germline, CDR1 is SGHAT and CDR2 FQNNGV. V gave up 6 bases and J gave up 2 bases; unmatched junction bases: 9. The CDR3 length is 16 residues.

This clone showed up just once. The CDR3 loop reads CASSGRDRGHEQYF. In nucleotides, the CDR3 is TGTGCCAGCAGTGGCCGGGACAGGGGCCACGAGCAGTACTTC. V and J are TRBV6-2 or TRBV6-3 and TRBJ2-7; TRBD1 agrees at 10 bases. With 5 bases clipped from V and 5 bases from J, the junction kept 6 bases outside the gene matches. Germline-derived CDR1 and CDR2 are MNHEY and SVGEGT. CDR3 length equals 14 residues.

This clone was recorded a few times. V gene TRBV27 combines with J gene TRBJ2-5; TRBD1 aligns across 8 bases. Germline assignment: CDR1 MNHEY and CDR2 SMNVEV (reference sequence). The CDR3 is 16 residues long. Unmatched junction bases numbered 9, after V lost 5 bases and J lost 1 base. As DNA, the CDR3 is TGTGCCAGCAGTCTCCGAGGCAGGGGGCTCCAAGAGACCCAGTACTTC. Its protein is CASSLRGRGLQETQYF.

The V gene is TRBV5-1, the J gene TRBJ2-2, with 11 positions matching TRBD1. Germline V CDR1 and CDR2: SGHRS, YFSETQ. V was clipped by 4 bases and J by 4 bases; unmatched bases: 6. CDR3 length: 16 residues. CDR3 nucleotide sequence: TGCGCCAGCAGCAAAGGGACAGGGGGTTTCACCGGGGAGCTGTTTTTT. This sequence encodes CASSKGTGGFTGELFF.

The gene calls are TRBV27 and TRBJ2-1; D perhaps matches TRBD2 (6 bases). V lost 5 bases and J lost 6, with 14 bases in between. CDR1 and CDR2 from the germline V gene are MNHEY and SMNVEV (reference sequence). CDR3 length: 14 residues. The CDR3: CASSPAGIGNEQFF. Written as DNA, the CDR3 is TGTGCCAGCAGTCCGGCGGGGATTGGCAATGAGCAGTTCTTC.

The chain has TRBV7-8 and TRBJ2-1; D unresolved. Between the trimmed V and J ends, which lost 1 base and 3 bases, there was a span of 7 bases. Germline V gives CDR1 SGHVS, CDR2 FQNEAQ. CDR3 length: 14 residues. The CDR3 nucleotides are TGTGCCAGCAGCTTAGACGAGATCTACAATGAGCAGTTCTTC. As protein: CASSLDEIYNEQFF. Filled out from reference TRBV7-8 and TRBJ2-1, the complete variable domain reads GAGVSQSPRYKVAKRGQDVALRCDPISGHVSLFWYQQALGQGPEFLTYFQNEAQLDKSGLPSDRFFAERPEGSVSTLKIQRTQQEDSAVYLCASSLDEIYNEQFFGPGTRLTVL.

The rearrangement joins TRBV5-1 to TRBJ2-1; 10 bases line up with TRBD2. The CDR3 is made up of 17 amino acids. Germline V lookup: CDR1 SGHRS, CDR2 YFSETQ. V gave up 1 base and J gave up 3 bases; unmatched junction bases: 7. The CDR3 is CASSLRVAGGRYNEQFF. The CDR3 coding sequence is TGCGCCAGCAGCTTGAGGGTAGCGGGGGGACGCTACAATGAGCAGTTCTTC.

The chain is built from TRBV24-1 and TRBJ2-7; the D is unclear. Trimming cost V 0 bases and J 0 bases, with 11 bases left between them. Germline V gene sequence: CDR1 KGHDR, CDR2 SFDVKD. The CDR3 is 16 residues long. The CDR3 region is CATSDLGRSSSYEQYF. For the CDR3, the DNA is TGTGCCACCAGTGATTTGGGCAGGTCCAGCTCCTACGAGCAGTACTTC.

This chain links TRBV5-1 with TRBJ1-4; 7 bases match TRBD1. V lost 0 bases to trimming and J lost 5 bases; unmatched junction nucleotides: 4. Per the germline V gene, CDR1 is SGHRS and CDR2 is YFSETQ. The CDR3 runs to 15 residues. The CDR3 sequence is CASSLGDSVNEKLFF. CDR3 nucleotides: TGCGCCAGCAGCTTGGGGGACAGCGTAAATGAAAAACTGTTTTTT.

In DNA, the CDR3 is TGTGCCAGCAGCTTCCAAGTGGGACAGGGGGTAGGCTACACCTTC. As protein: CASSFQVGQGVGYTF. This chain connects TRBV5-5 to TRBJ1-2, with 11 bases fitting TRBD1. Germline CDR1 SGHKS, CDR2 YYEKEE (reference sequence). CDR3 length: 15 amino acids. V gave up 2 bases and J gave up 8 bases; unmatched junction bases: 8. The whole variable domain, remainder taken from reference TRBV5-5 and TRBJ1-2, is DAGVTQSPTHLIKTRGQQVTLRCSPISGHKSVSWYQQVLGQGPQFIFQYYEKEERGRGNFPDRFSARQFPNYSSELNVNALLLGDSALYLCASSFQVGQGVGYTFGSGTRLTVV.

The rearrangement links TRBV11-2 to TRBJ2-3; 16 nucleotides agree with TRBD2. This CDR3 is 15 amino acids long. V dropped 3 bases and J dropped 6; count of bases not matched to a gene: 0. Per germline, CDR1 SGHAT and CDR2 FQNNGV. CDR3 nucleotide sequence: TGTGCCAGCAGCTTGGGACTAGCGGGGGGGGATACGCAGTATTTT. It codes for CASSLGLAGGDTQYF.